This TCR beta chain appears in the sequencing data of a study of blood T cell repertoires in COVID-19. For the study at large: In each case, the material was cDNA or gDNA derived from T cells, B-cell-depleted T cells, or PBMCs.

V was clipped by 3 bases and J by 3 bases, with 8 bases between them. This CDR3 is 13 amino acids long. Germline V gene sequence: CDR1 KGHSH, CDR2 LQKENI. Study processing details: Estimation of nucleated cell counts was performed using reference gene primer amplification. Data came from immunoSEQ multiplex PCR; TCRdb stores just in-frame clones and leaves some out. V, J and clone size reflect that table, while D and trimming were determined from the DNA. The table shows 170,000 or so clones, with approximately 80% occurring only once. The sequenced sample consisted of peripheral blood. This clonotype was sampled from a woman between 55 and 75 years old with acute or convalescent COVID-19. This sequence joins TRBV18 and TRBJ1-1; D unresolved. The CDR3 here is CASSPQRDTEAFF. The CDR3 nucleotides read TGTGCCAGCTCACCTCAGCGGGACACTGAAGCTTTCTTT.